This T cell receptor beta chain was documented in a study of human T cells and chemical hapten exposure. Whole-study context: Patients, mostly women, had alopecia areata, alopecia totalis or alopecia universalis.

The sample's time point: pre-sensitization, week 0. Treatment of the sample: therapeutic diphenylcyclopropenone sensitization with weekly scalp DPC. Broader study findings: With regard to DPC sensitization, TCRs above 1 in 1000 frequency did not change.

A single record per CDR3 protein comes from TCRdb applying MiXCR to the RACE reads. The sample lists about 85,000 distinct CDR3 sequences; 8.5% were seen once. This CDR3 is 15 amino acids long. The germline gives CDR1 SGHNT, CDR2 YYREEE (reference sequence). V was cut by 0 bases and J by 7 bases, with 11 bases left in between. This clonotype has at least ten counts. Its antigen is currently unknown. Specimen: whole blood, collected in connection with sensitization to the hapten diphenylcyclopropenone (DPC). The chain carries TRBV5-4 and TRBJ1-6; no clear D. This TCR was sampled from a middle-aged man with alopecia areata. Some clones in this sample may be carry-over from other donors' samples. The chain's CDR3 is CASSLERAANSPLHF. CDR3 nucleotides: TGTGCCAGCAGCTTGGAAAGGGCAGCAAATTCACCCCTCCACTTT. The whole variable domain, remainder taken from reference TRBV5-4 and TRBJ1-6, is ETGVTQSPTHLIKTRGQQVTLRCSSQSGHNTVSWYQQALGQGPQFIFQYYREEENGRGNFPPRFSGLQFPNYSSELNVNALELDDSALYLCASSLERAANSPLHFGNGTRLTVT.